These 16 T cell receptor beta chains were sequenced from one sample in a study of blood T cell repertoires in COVID-19. Data came from immunoSEQ multiplex PCR; TCRdb stores just in-frame clones and leaves some out. The sample lists roughly 290,000 clones; approximately 83% were seen once. The specimen was peripheral blood. The receptors come from a woman aged 25 to 39 who had recovered from COVID-19.

The chain is built from TRBV27 and TRBJ2-7; 7 bases agree with TRBD2. In germline, CDR1 is MNHEY, CDR2 SMNVEV (reference sequence). After removal of 0 bases from V and 2 bases from J, the junction contained 7 bases not matched to a gene. There are 16 residues in the CDR3. This CDR3 reads CASSLSLGLAAYEQYF. DNA for the CDR3: TGTGCCAGCAGTTTATCCCTGGGCCTAGCGGCCTACGAGCAGTACTTC.

Worth noting for this clone: Other DNA sequences in this specimen translate into the identical CDR3. The V and J genes are TRBV7-9 and TRBJ2-7, with no clear D. The CDR3 is 12 amino acids. CDR1 is SEHNR and CDR2 is FQNEAQ in the germline V gene (reference sequence). The ends were cut back, 2 bases at V and 5 bases at J, with 7 bases in the middle. In DNA form, the CDR3 reads TGTGCCAGCAGCTTATCTTCCCACGAGCAGTACTTC. Translation gives CASSLSSHEQYF.

The rearrangement uses TRBV4-2 and TRBJ2-7; 7 bases agree with TRBD1. CDR3 length: 14 residues. V lost 9 bases and J lost 1; bases outside the gene matches: 9. CDR1 LGHNA and CDR2 YNFKEQ come from the germline V gene. The CDR3 loop is CARTSGTESYEQYF. CDR3 coding DNA: TGTGCCAGAACGTCCGGGACAGAGTCCTACGAGCAGTACTTC.

V gene TRBV5-1 combines with J gene TRBJ2-2; 9 bases are a match to TRBD1. V shed 4 bases and J 1 base; nucleotides not matched to a gene: 2. This CDR3 spans 15 amino acids. CDR1 and CDR2 from the germline V gene are SGHRS and YFSETQ. CDR3 nucleotides: TGCGCCAGCAGCAGGGGACAGGGGAACACCGGGGAGCTGTTTTTT. It is translated as CASSRGQGNTGELFF.

This chain links TRBV29-1 with TRBJ2-7, with D maybe TRBD2 (5 bases). Trimming left V 4 bases short and J 6 bases short, with 19 bases between. From germline, CDR1 is SQVTM and CDR2 ANQGSEA. The CDR3 runs 14 residues. CDR3: CSVVDGLPGGEQYF. The CDR3 DNA sequence: TGCAGCGTTGTTGATGGCCTACCCGGAGGCGAGCAGTACTTC.

This rearrangement joins TRBV9 to TRBJ2-2, with D perhaps matching TRBD2 (6 bases). This CDR3 is built from 14 residues. The V end was cut by 7 bases, the J end by 6 bases, with 16 bases between. Germline assignment: CDR1 SGDLS and CDR2 YYNGEE. The CDR3 sequence is CASSDSGGAGELFF. The CDR3 nucleotides are TGTGCCAGCTCGGATAGCGGAGGGGCCGGGGAGCTGTTTTTT.

The V gene is TRBV7-9, the J gene TRBJ1-2; TRBD1 agrees at 7 bases. The CDR3 runs to 14 residues. Looked up from germline, CDR1 is SEHNR and CDR2 is FQNEAQ (reference sequence). Trimming cost V 3 bases and J 4 bases; bases outside gene matches: 5. CDR3 DNA sequence: TGTGCCAGCAGCTTGCCGGGACAGCCCTATGGCTACACCTTC. Translation: CASSLPGQPYGYTF.

The chain joins TRBV24-1 to TRBJ1-1; no definite D call. The CDR3 is 13 amino acids. Trimming removed 4 bases from V and 1 base from J, with 6 bases in between. The germline gives CDR1 KGHDR, CDR2 SFDVKD. The chain's CDR3 is CATSEGRNTEAFF. CDR3 nucleotides: TGTGCCACCAGTGAGGGGAGGAACACTGAAGCTTTCTTT.

V usage is TRBV4-1 and J usage is TRBJ1-2; 7 bases are a match to TRBD1. V lost 2 bases to trimming and J lost 1 base; unmatched junction nucleotides: 4. The CDR3 has 15 amino acids. Germline CDR1 reads MGHRA; CDR2 reads YSYEKL. CDR3 sequence reads: CASSQPRTGNYGYTF. CDR3 in DNA: TGCGCCAGCAGCCAACCCCGGACAGGTAACTATGGCTACACCTTC.

This chain links TRBV5-1 with TRBJ1-6, with a possible D match to TRBD1 (5 bases). The germline gives CDR1 SGHRS, CDR2 YFSETQ. V lost 4 bases to trimming and J lost 12 bases, with 20 bases between them. There are 15 residues in the CDR3. This chain's CDR3 is CASSDQGGAVRPLHF. CDR3 bases: TGCGCCAGCAGCGACCAGGGTGGGGCGGTCCGACCCCTCCACTTT. The full variable domain, with the rest looked up from reference TRBV5-1 and TRBJ1-6, is KAGVTQTPRYLIKTRGQQVTLSCSPISGHRSVSWYQQTPGQGLQFLFEYFSETQRNKGNFPGRFSGRQFSNSRSEMNVSTLELGDSALYLCASSDQGGAVRPLHFGNGTRLTVT.

The rearrangement joins TRBV5-1 to TRBJ1-6; D is unresolved. V was trimmed by 0 bases and J by 10 bases, leaving 14 bases between them. CDR3 length: 15 amino acids. Germline-derived CDR1 and CDR2 are SGHRS and YFSETQ. CDR3 sequence reads: CASSLDSSAGSPLHF. DNA for the CDR3: TGCGCCAGCAGCTTGGATTCTTCCGCGGGATCACCCCTCCACTTT.

V gene TRBV5-4 combines with J gene TRBJ2-3, with D possibly matching TRBD2 (7 bases). CDR1 and CDR2 (germline): SGHNT, YYREEE (reference sequence). The germline V and J ends were trimmed by 9 bases and 2 bases, with 22 bases remaining between them. This CDR3 is built from 16 residues. CDR3 in amino acids: CATNPKGEGPTDTQYF. The CDR3 nucleotides are TGTGCCACCAACCCTAAGGGGGAGGGCCCCACAGATACGCAGTATTTT. The full variable domain, with the rest looked up from reference TRBV5-4 and TRBJ2-3, is ETGVTQSPTHLIKTRGQQVTLRCSSQSGHNTVSWYQQALGQGPQFIFQYYREEENGRGNFPPRFSGLQFPNYSSELNVNALELDDSALYLCATNPKGEGPTDTQYFGPGTRLTVL.

DNA for the CDR3: TGTGCCAGCAGTGGAGCGGGAGGGGGACTCGGGGAGCTGTTTTTT. Its translation is CASSGAGGGLGELFF. The chain recombines TRBV2 with TRBJ2-2; 10 positions agree with TRBD2. V was clipped by 4 bases and J by 7 bases; unmatched bases: 6. Germline V CDR1 and CDR2: SNHLY, FYNNEI. This CDR3 region has 15 residues.

The V call is TRBV6-1, the J call TRBJ2-1; 14 bases map to TRBD2. CDR1 and CDR2 (germline): MNHNS, SASEGT. CDR3 length equals 21 residues. The trim removed 2 bases at V and 1 base at J, leaving 13 bases unmatched. The CDR3 protein is CASSEWSRTSGRLPSYNEQFF. The CDR3 bases are TGTGCCAGCAGTGAATGGTCCAGGACTAGCGGGAGGCTACCTTCCTACAATGAGCAGTTCTTC.

The rearrangement uses TRBV18 and TRBJ2-1; 7 nucleotides align to TRBD2. V lost 5 bases, J lost 7 bases, and 20 bases stayed unmatched. Germline-derived CDR1 and CDR2 are KGHSH and LQKENI. The CDR3 is 18 amino acids. CDR3 nucleotides: TGTGCCAGCTCAAATTCAGCACCAGCGGGAATCCTTCGGAATGAGCAGTTCTTC. Amino acids: CASSNSAPAGILRNEQFF.

The J gene is TRBJ1-2, the V gene TRBV4-1; 7 positions match TRBD1. The CDR3 length is 14 residues. Germline values: CDR1 MGHRA, CDR2 YSYEKL. Losses at the gene ends were 2 bases for V and 8 bases for J; bases not matched to a gene: 8. Here the CDR3 DNA reads TGCGCCAGCAGCCAACAACAGGGGACGAAGGGCTACACCTTC. Translated: CASSQQQGTKGYTF.